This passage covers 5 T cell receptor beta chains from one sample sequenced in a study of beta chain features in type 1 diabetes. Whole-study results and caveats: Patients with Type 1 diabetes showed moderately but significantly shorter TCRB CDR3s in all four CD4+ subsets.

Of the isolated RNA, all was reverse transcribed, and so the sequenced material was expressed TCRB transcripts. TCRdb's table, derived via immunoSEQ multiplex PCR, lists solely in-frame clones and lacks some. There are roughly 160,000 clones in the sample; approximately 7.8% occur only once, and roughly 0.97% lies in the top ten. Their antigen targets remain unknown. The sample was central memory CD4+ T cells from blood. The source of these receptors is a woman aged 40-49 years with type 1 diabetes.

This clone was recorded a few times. The CDR3 nucleotides are TGTGCCACCAGCGGTGGACAGGCTAACTATGGCTACACCTTC. Protein product: CATSGGQANYGYTF. The rearrangement links TRBV15 to TRBJ1-2; 7 nucleotides match TRBD1. This CDR3 has 14 residues. Germline V gene lookup returns CDR1 LNHNV and CDR2 YYDKDF (reference sequence). With V trimmed by 5 bases and J by 0 bases, 3 bases remained unmatched.

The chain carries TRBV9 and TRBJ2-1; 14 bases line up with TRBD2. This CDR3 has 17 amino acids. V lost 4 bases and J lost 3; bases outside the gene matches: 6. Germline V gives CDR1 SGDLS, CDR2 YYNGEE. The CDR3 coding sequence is TGTGCCAGCAGCCTACTCGGACTAGCGGGAGGCTACAATGAGCAGTTCTTC. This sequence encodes CASSLLGLAGGYNEQFF.

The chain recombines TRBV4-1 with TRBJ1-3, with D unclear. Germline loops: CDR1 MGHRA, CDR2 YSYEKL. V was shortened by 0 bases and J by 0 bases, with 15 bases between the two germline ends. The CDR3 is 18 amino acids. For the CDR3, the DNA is TGCGCCAGCAGCCAAGATAACATAGGAGGGCGCTCTGGAAACACCATATATTTT. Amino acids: CASSQDNIGGRSGNTIYF.

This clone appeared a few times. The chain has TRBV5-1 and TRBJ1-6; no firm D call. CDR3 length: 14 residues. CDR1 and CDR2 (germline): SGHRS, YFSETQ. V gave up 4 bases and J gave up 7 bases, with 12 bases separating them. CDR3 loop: CASSLPEGNSPLHF. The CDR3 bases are TGCGCCAGCAGCCTTCCGGAGGGAAATTCACCCCTCCACTTT.

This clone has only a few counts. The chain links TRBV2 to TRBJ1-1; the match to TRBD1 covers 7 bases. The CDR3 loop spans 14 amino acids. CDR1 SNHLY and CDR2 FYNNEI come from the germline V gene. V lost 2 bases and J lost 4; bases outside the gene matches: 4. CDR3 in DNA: TGTGCCAGCAGTGAACGGCAGGGGGGCACTGAAGCTTTCTTT. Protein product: CASSERQGGTEAFF.